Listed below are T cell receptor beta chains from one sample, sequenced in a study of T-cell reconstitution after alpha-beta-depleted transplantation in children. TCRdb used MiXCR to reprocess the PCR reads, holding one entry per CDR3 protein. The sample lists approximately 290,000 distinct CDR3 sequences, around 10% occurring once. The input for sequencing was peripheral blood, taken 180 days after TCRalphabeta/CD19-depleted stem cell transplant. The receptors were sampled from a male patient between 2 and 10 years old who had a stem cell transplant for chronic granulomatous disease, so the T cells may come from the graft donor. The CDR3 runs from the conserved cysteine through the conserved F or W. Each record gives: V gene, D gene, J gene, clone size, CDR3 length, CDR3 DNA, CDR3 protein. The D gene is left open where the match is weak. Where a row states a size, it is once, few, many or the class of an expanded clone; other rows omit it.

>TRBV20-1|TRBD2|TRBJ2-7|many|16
TGCAGTGCTTATTCCGCCGGGACTAGCGGCGACTACGAGCAGTACTTC
CSAYSAGTSGDYEQYF
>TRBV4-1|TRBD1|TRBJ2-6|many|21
TGCGCCAGCAGCCTAGCCGACGTTTACAGGGGGCCACACTCTGGGGCCAACGTCCTGACTTTC
CASSLADVYRGPHSGANVLTF
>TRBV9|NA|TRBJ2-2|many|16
TGTGCCAGCAGCTTTAAAGGGGAAATTGACACCGGGGAGCTGTTTTTT
CASSFKGEIDTGELFF
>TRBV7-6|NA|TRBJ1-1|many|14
TGTGCCAGCAGCCCTGTTCAGGGACGGACTGAAGCTTTCTTT
CASSPVQGRTEAFF
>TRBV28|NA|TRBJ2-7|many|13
TGTGCCAGCAGTCCCCATCGGAACGACGAGCAGTACTTC
CASSPHRNDEQYF
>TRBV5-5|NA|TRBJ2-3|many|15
TGTGCCAGCAGCTTCGGAGGGCCGGGCACAGATACGCAGTATTTT
CASSFGGPGTDTQYF
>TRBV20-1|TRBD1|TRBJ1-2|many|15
TGCAGTGCTAGAGACCGGGACAGCCGTAACTATGGCTACACCTTC
CSARDRDSRNYGYTF
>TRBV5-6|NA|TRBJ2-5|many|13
TGTGCCAGCAGCTTGGACCCGCGGGGGACCCAGTACTTC
CASSLDPRGTQYF
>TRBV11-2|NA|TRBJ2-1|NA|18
TGTGCCAGCAGCTTACGGGACAGGACTAGCGCGACAAGCAATGAGCAGTTCTTC
CASSLRDRTSATSNEQFF
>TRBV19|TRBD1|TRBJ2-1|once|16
TGTGCCAGTAGTATAGGGCGACAGGGGGCTTACAATGAGCAGTTCTTC
CASSIGRQGAYNEQFF
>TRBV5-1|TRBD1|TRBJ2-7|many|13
TGCGCCAGCAGCTTCCTGACAGGGAACGAGCAGTACTTC
CASSFLTGNEQYF
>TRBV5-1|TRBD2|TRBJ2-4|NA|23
TGCGCCAGCAGCCCTTTTGGCAGGGCGACCCCAGTTAGCGGGCCCCTAGCCAAAAACATTCAGTACTTC
CASSPFGRATPVSGPLAKNIQYF
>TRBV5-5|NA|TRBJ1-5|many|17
TGTGCCAGCAGCCCCTCTCAGGGATTTTATAGCAATCAGCCCCAGCATTTT
CASSPSQGFYSNQPQHF
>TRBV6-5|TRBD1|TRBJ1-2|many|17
TGTGCCAGCAGTTACGAGGGGACAGCAGGGTCTAACTATGGCTACACCTTC
CASSYEGTAGSNYGYTF
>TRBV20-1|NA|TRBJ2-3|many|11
TGCAGTGCTGGAAGATCAGATACGCAGTATTTT
CSAGRSDTQYF
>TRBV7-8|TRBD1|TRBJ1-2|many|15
TGTGCCAGCAGCTTAGCGACAGGGGCTAACTATGGCTACACCTTC
CASSLATGANYGYTF
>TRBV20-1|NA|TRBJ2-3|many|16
TGCAGTGCGAGACGGTCGGGGGCGGGAGACACAGATACGCAGTATTTT
CSARRSGAGDTDTQYF
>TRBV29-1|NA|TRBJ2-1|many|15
TGCAGCGTACTTATTGACGCCGACTCCTACAATGAGCAGTTCTTC
CSVLIDADSYNEQFF
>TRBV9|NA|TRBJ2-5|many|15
TGTGCCAGCAGCGCCCAGGGAAGCAATAGAGAGACCCAGTACTTC
CASSAQGSNRETQYF
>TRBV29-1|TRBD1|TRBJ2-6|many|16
TGCAGCGTTGGCGACAGGGGGGCCTCTGGGGCCAACGTCCTGACTTTC
CSVGDRGASGANVLTF
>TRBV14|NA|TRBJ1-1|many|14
TGTGCCAGCAGCCAACAGTTTCGGAACACTGAAGCTTTCTTT
CASSQQFRNTEAFF
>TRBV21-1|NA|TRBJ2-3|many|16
TGTGCCAGCAGCAAAGAGATCGAGCGGGAAGTCGATACGCAGTATTTT
CASSKEIEREVDTQYF
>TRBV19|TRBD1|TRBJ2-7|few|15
TGTGCCAGTAAACTTGCCGGGACAGGGTTTTACGAGCAGTACTTC
CASKLAGTGFYEQYF
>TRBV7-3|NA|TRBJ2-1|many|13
TGTGCCAGCAGCTTATCCGGGGCCAATGAGCAGTTCTTC
CASSLSGANEQFF
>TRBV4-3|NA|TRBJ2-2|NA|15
TGCGCCAGCAGCCAAGACAGATTTAACACCGGGGAGCTGTTTTTT
CASSQDRFNTGELFF
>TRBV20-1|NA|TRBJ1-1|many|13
TGCAGTGCTAGAGATGGGGTGAACACTGAAGCTTTCTTT
CSARDGVNTEAFF
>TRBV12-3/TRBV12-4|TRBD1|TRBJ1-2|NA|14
TGTGCCAGCAGTCCGGGACAGGGCGTATGGTGGTACACCTTC
CASSPGQGVWWYTF
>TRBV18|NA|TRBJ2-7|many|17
TGTGCCAGCTCACCGCTGCAGGGCCCGACAGGTTTACACGAGCAGTACTTC
CASSPLQGPTGLHEQYF
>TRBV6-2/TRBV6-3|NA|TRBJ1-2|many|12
TGTGCCAGCAGGAGGGGGAACTATGGCTACACCTTC
CASRRGNYGYTF
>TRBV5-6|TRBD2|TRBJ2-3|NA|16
TGTGCCAGCAGCTTGGTAGCGGGGGTTCCGTGGGATACGCAGTATTTT
CASSLVAGVPWDTQYF
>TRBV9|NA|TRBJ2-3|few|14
TGTGCCAGCAGCGAGAGGTCTCACACAGATACGCAGTATTTT
CASSERSHTDTQYF
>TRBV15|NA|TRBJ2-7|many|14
TGTGCCACCAGCAGAGAAACAAGCTCCTACGAGCAGTACTTC
CATSRETSSYEQYF
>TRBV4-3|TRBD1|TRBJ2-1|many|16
TGCGCCAGCAGCCAATTGGACAGGGTCTCCTACAATGAGCAGTTCTTC
CASSQLDRVSYNEQFF
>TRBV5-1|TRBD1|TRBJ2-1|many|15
TGCGCCAGCAAAACTCCCGGGACAGGGCGCAATGAGCAGTTCTTC
CASKTPGTGRNEQFF
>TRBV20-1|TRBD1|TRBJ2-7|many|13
TGCAGTGCTTCACAGGGGTTGTCCTACGAGCAGTACTTC
CSASQGLSYEQYF
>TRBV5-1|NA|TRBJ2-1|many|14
TGCGCCAGCAGCTTGGGGGAGGACTACAATGAGCAGTTCTTC
CASSLGEDYNEQFF
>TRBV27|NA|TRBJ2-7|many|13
TGTGCCAGCAGCTCCCGGGCCTCCTACGAGCAGTACTTC
CASSSRASYEQYF
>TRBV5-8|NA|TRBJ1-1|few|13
TGTGCCAGCAGCTTGCAACCCCCCTTAGGAGCTTTCTTT
CASSLQPPLGAFF
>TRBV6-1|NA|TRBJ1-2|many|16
TGTGCCAGCAGTCCCCTGACGGCCCCAGCTTATGATGGCTACACCTTC
CASSPLTAPAYDGYTF
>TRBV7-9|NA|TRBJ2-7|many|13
TGTGCCAGCAGCACCCTGGGGGAGCACGAGCAGTACTTC
CASSTLGEHEQYF
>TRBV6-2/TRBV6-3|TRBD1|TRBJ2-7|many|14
TGTGCCAGCAGTTCGGACAGGGGGCGGGACGAGCAGTACTTC
CASSSDRGRDEQYF
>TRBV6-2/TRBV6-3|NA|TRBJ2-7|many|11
TGTGCCAGCAGTTACCAGGGCGAGCAGTACTTC
CASSYQGEQYF
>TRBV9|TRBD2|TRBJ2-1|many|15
TGTGCCAGCAGCGTAGATGGGACTAGCTACAATGAGCAGTTCTTC
CASSVDGTSYNEQFF
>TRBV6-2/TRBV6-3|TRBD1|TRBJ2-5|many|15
TGTGCCAGCAGTTACGTCGGGACAGCTCAAGAGACCCAGTACTTC
CASSYVGTAQETQYF
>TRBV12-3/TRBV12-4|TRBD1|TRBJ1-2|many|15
TGTGCCAGCAGTTTAGCGACAGGGGGCGCGTCTGGCTACACCTTC
CASSLATGGASGYTF